This entry is about one TCR beta chain. This sample was included in a study of beta chain features in type 1 diabetes. Study summary: Cell yields, gender and age were similar in healthy donors and patients.

CDR3 size: 17 residues. The V and J ends lost 1 base and 6 bases respectively, with 19 bases between them. CDR1 is SEHNR, CDR2 FQNEAQ, per germline (reference sequence). The entirety of the isolated RNA underwent reverse transcription, so expressed TCRB transcripts were sequenced. TCRdb's copy holds only in-frame clones and misses some; the assay was immunoSEQ multiplex PCR. The data hold roughly 500,000 clones, with about 29% observed a single time. J is TRBJ2-1 and V is TRBV7-9, with a possible D match to TRBD1 (6 bases). This clonotype was obtained from a man aged 18 to 35 in good health. The sequencing input was naive CD4+ T cells from blood. The CDR3 bases are TGTGCCAGCAGCTTAGGATACCAGGGGTCACGGGCCAATGAGCAGTTCTTC. Protein: CASSLGYQGSRANEQFF.